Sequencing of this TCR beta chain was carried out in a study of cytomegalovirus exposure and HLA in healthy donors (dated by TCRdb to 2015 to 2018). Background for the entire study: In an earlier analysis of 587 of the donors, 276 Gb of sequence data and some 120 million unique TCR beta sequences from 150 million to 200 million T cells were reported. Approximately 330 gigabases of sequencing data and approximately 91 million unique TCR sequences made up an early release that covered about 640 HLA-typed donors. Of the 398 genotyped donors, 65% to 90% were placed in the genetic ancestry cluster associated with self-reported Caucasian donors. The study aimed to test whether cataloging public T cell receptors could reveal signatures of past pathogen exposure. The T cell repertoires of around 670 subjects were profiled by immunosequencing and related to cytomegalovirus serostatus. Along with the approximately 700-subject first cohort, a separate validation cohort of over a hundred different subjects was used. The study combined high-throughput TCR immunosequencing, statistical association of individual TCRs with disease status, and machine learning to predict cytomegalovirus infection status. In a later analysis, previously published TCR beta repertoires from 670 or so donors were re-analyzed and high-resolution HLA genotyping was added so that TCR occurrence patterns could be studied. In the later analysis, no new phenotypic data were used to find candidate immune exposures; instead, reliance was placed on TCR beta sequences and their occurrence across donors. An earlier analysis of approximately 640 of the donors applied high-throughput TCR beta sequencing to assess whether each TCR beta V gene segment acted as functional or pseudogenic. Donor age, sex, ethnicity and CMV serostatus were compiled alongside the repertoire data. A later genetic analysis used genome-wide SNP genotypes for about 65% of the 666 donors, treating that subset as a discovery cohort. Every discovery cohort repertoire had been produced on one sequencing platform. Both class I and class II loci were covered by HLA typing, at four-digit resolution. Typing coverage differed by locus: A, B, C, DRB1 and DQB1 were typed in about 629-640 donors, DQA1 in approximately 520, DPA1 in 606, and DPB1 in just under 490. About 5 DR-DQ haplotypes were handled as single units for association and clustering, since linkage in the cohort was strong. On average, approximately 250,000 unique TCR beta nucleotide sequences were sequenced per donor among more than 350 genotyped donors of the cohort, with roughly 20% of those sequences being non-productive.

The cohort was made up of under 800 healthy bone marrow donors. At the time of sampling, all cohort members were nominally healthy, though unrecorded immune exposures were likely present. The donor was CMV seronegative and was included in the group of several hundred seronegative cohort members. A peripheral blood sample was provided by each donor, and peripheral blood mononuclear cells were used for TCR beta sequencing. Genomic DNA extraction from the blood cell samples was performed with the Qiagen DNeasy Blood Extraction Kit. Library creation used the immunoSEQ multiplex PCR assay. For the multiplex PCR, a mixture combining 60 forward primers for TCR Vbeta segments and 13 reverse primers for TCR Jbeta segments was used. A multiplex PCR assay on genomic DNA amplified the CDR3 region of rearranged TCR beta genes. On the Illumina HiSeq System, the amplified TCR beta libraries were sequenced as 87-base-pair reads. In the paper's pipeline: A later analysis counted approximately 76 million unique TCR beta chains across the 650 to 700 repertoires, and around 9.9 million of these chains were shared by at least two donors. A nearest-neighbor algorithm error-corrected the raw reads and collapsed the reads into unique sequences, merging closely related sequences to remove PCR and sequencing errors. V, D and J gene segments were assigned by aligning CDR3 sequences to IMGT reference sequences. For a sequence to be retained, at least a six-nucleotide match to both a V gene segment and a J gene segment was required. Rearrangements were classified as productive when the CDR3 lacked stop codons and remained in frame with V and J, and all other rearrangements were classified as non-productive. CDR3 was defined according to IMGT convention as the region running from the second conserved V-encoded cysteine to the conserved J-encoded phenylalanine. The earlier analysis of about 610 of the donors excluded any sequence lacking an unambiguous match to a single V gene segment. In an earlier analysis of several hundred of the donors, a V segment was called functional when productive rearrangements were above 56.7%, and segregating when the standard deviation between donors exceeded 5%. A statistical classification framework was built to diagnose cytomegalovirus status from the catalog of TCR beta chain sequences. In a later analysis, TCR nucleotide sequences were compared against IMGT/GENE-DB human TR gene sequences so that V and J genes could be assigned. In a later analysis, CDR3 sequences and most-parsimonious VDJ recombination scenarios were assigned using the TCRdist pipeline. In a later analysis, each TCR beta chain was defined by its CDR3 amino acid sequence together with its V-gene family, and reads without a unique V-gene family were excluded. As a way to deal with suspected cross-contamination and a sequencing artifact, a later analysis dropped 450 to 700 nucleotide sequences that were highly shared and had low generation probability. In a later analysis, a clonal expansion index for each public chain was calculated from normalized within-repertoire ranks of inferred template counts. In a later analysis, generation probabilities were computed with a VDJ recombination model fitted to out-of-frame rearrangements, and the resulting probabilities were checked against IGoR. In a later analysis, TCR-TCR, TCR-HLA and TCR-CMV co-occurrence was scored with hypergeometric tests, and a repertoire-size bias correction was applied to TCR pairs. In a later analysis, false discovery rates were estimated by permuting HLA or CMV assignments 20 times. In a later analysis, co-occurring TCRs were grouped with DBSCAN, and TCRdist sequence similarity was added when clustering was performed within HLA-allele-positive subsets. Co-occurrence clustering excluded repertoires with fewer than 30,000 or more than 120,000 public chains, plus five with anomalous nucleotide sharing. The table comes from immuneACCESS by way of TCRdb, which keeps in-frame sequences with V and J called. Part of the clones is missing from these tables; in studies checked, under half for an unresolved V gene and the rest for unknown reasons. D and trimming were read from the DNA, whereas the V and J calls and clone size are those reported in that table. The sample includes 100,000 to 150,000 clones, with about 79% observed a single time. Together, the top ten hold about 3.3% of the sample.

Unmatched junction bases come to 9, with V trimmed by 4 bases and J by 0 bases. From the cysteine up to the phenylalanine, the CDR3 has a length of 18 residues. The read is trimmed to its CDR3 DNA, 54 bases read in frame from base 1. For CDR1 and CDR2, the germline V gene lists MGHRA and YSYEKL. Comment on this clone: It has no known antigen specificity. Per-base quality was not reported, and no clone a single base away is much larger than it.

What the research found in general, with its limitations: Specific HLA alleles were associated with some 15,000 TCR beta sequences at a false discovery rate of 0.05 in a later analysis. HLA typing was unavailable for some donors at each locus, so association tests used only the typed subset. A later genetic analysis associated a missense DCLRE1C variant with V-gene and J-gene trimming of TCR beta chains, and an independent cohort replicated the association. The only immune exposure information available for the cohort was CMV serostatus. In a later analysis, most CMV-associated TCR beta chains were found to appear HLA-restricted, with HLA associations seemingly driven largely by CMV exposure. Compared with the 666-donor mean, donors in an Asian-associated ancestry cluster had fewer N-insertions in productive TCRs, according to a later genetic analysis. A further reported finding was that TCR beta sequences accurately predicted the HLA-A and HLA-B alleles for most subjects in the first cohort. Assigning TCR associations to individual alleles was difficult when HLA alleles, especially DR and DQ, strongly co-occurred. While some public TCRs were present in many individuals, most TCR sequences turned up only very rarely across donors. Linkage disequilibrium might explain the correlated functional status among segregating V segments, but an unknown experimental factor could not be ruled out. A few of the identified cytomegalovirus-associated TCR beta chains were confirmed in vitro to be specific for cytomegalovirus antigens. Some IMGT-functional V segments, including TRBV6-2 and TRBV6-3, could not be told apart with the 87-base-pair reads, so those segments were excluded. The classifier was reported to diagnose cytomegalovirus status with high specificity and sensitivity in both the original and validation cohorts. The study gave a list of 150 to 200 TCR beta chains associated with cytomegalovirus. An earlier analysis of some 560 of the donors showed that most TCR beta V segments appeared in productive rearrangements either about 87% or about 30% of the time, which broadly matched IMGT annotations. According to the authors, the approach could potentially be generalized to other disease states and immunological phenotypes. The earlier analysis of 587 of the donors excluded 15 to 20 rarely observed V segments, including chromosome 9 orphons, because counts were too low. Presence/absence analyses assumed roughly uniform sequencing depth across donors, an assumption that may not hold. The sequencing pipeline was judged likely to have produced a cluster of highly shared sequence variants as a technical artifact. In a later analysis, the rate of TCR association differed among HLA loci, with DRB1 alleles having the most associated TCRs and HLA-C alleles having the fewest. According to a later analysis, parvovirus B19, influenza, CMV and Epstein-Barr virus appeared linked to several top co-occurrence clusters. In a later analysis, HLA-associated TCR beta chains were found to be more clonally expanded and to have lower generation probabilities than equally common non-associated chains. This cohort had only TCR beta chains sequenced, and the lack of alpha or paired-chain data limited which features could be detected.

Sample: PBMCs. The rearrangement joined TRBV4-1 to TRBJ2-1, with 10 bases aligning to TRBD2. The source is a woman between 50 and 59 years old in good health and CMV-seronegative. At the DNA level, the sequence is TGCGCCAGCAGCCCGAAACTAGCGGGGATGAGCTCCTACAATGAGCAGTTCTTC. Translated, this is CASSPKLAGMSSYNEQFF.